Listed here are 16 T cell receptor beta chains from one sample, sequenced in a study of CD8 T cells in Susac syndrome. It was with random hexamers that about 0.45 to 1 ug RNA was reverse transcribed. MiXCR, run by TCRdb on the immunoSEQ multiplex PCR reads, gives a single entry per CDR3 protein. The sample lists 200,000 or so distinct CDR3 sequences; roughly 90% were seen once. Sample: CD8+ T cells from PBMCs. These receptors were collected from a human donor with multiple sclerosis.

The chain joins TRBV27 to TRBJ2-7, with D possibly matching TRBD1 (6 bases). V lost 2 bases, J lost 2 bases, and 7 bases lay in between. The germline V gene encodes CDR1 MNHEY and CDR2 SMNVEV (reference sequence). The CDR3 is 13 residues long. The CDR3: CASSLTGPYEQYF. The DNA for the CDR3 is TGTGCCAGCAGTTTAACAGGGCCCTACGAGCAGTACTTC.

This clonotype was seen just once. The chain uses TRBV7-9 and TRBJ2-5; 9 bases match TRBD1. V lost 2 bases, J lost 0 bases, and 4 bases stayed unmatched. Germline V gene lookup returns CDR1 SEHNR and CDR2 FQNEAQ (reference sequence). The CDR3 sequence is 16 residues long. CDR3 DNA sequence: TGTGCCAGCAGCTTATTTGGGACAGGGTACCAAGAGACCCAGTACTTC. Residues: CASSLFGTGYQETQYF.

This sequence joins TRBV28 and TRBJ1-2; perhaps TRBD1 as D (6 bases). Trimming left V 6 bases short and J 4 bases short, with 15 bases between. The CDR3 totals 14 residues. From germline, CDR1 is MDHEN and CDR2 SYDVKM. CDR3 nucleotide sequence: TGTGCCAGCAGCCCCCTCGGACAGATCTATGGCTACACCTTC. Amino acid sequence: CASSPLGQIYGYTF.

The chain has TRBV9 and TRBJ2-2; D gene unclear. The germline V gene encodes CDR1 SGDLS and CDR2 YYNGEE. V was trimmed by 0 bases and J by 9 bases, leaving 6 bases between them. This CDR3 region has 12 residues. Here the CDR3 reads CASSVGGRELFF. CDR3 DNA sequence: TGTGCCAGCAGCGTAGGAGGTCGGGAGCTGTTTTTT.

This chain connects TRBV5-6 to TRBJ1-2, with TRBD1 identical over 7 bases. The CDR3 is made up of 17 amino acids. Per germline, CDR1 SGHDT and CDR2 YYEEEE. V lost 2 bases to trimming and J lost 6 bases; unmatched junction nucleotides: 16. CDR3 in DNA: TGTGCCAGCAGCTTTTTGACAGGGAATGGGTTTGCGGATGGCTACACCTTC. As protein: CASSFLTGNGFADGYTF.

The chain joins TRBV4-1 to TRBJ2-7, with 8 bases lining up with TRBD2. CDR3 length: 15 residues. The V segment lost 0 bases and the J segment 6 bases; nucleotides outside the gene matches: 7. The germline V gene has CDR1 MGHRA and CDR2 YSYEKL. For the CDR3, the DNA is TGCGCCAGCAGCCAAGATTCGGGGGGGCTAGGCGAGCAGTACTTC. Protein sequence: CASSQDSGGLGEQYF.

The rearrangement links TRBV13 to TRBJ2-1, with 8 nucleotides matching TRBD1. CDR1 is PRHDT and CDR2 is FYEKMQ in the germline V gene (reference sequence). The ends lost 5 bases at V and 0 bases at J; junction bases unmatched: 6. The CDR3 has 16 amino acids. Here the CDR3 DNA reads TGTGCCAGCAGCAATACAGGGGGTAGCTCCTACAATGAGCAGTTCTTC. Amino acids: CASSNTGGSSYNEQFF.

Here the CDR3 DNA reads TGTGCCAGTAGTATAGACTTGGCAGAGCAGTTCTTC. Its protein is CASSIDLAEQFF. V gene TRBV19 combines with J gene TRBJ2-1, with D uncertain. CDR1 and CDR2 (germline): LNHDA, SQIVND (reference sequence). The CDR3 covers 12 residues. V was shortened by 0 bases and J by 10 bases, with 7 bases between the two germline ends.

CDR3: CASSDLQIAGGSYNEQFF. The CDR3 DNA sequence: TGCGCCAGCAGTGACCTCCAAATAGCGGGGGGGTCCTACAATGAGCAGTTCTTC. This rearrangement joins TRBV10-2 to TRBJ2-1, with 11 bases identical to TRBD2. The CDR3 is 18 residues long. V shed 3 bases and J 1 base; nucleotides not matched to a gene: 8. Germline lookup yields CDR1 WSHSY and CDR2 SAAADI.

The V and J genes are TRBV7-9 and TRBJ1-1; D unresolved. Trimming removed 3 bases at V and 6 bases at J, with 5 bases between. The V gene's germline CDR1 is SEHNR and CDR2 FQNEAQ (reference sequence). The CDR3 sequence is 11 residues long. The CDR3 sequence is CASSFRSEAFF. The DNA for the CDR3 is TGTGCCAGCAGCTTCAGGTCTGAAGCTTTCTTT.

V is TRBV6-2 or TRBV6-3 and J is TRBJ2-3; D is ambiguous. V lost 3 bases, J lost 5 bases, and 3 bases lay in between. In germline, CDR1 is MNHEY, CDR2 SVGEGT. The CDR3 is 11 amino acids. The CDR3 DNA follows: TGTGCCAGCAGTTATGGAGATACGCAGTATTTT. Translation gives CASSYGDTQYF.

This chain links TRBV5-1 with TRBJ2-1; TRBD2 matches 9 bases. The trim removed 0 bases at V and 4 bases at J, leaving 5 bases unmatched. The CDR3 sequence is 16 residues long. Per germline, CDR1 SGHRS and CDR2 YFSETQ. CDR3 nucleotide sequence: TGCGCCAGCAGCTTGGCTAGCGGGGTACGGTACAATGAGCAGTTCTTC. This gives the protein CASSLASGVRYNEQFF.

CDR3 sequence reads: CSARLAGGPNSYEQYF. The CDR3 DNA is TGCAGTGCTAGGCTAGCGGGAGGGCCTAATTCCTACGAGCAGTACTTC. The chain carries TRBV20-1 and TRBJ2-7; 12 bases line up with TRBD2. From germline, CDR1 is DFQATT and CDR2 SNEGSKA (reference sequence). This CDR3 region has 16 residues. V was pared by 3 bases and J by 1 base, with 7 bases of the junction left unmatched.

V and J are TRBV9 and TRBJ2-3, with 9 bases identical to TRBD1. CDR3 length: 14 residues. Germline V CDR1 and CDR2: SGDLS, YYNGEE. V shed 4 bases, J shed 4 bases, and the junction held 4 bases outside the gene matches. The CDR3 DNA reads TGTGCCAGCAGCCGGGACAGGGCCTCAGATACGCAGTATTTT. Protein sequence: CASSRDRASDTQYF.

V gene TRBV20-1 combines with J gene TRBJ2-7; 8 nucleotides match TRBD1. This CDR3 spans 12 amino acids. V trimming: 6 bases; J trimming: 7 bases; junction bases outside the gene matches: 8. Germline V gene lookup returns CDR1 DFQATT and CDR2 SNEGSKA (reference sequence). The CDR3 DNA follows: TGCAGTGCATCGACAGGGGTGAGAGAGCAGTACTTC. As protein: CSASTGVREQYF.

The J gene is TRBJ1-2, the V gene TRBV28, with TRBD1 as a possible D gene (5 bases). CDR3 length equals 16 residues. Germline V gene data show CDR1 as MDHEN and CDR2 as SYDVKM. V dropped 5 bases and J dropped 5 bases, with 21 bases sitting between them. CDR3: CASSPRYWGAPYGYTF. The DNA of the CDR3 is TGTGCCAGCAGTCCCCGTTATTGGGGCGCGCCTTATGGCTACACCTTC.